The present TCR beta chain was sequenced within a study of blood T cell repertoires in COVID-19. Turning to the study itself: There were acute and convalescent COVID-19 samples, and they came from the United States, Italy and Spain. PBMCs, B-cell-depleted T cells, or T cells provided the cDNA or gDNA that made up the material.

The CDR3 sequence is 15 residues long. In the source study's methods: Counts of nucleated cells, estimated from reference gene primer amplification, were obtained. Some clones are missing from TCRdb's copy, which holds only in-frame ones; the method was immunoSEQ multiplex PCR. The DNA gave D and trimming, while V, J and clone size come from that table. The sample shows 110,000 to 150,000 clones, around 89% of them seen only once. Sequenced: peripheral blood. V gene TRBV21-1 combines with J gene TRBJ1-2; the tabulated D call, TRBD1, remains unverified against the DNA. TRBV21-1 is described as a pseudogene. This clonotype was sampled from an older woman with active COVID-19. The CDR3 region has the DNA TGTGCCAGCAGTGCTACCGGGACAGGGGTTTATGGCTACACCTTC. Encoded protein: CASSATGTGVYGYTF.